Listed below are T cell receptor beta chains from one sample, sequenced in a study of blood T cell repertoires in COVID-19. Some clones are missing from TCRdb's copy, which holds only in-frame ones; the method was immunoSEQ multiplex PCR. The sample lists fewer than 15,000 clones; over 70% were seen once. Sample: peripheral blood. The receptors were sampled from a human donor in a cohort sampled during active COVID-19. Both conserved end residues are part of each CDR3. D genes are given only for firm matches. Clone size appears in some rows only: once, few, many, or a class for an expanded clone.

CDR3aa: CASSLPPYNEQFF; CDR3nt: TGCGCCAGCAGCTTGCCCCCTTACAATGAGCAGTTCTTC; v_gene: TRBV5-1; abundance: .; d_gene: .; j_gene: TRBJ2-1
CDR3aa: CASSSPADTQYF; CDR3nt: TGTGCCAGCAGTTCCCCCGCAGATACGCAGTATTTT; v_gene: TRBV7-2; abundance: once; d_gene: .; j_gene: TRBJ2-3
CDR3aa: CASSRDRGSSPLHF; CDR3nt: TGTGCCAGTAGCAGGGACAGGGGTAGTTCACCCCTCCACTTT; v_gene: TRBV19; abundance: .; d_gene: TRBD1; j_gene: TRBJ1-6
CDR3aa: CASSVRVGNTEAFF; CDR3nt: TGTGCCAGCAGCGTACGAGTTGGGAACACTGAAGCTTTCTTT; v_gene: TRBV11-3; abundance: .; d_gene: .; j_gene: TRBJ1-1
CDR3aa: CASLYRGRGGTEAFF; CDR3nt: TGTGCCAGTCTATACAGGGGGCGCGGCGGCACTGAAGCTTTCTTT; v_gene: TRBV19; abundance: once; d_gene: TRBD1; j_gene: TRBJ1-1
CDR3aa: CASSQQGPEAFF; CDR3nt: TGTGCCAGCAGCCAGCAGGGTCCTGAAGCTTTCTTT; v_gene: TRBV28; abundance: .; d_gene: .; j_gene: TRBJ1-1
CDR3aa: CASTTSGRSEQFF; CDR3nt: TGTGCCAGCACGACTAGCGGGAGAAGTGAGCAGTTCTTC; v_gene: TRBV2; abundance: once; d_gene: TRBD2; j_gene: TRBJ2-1
CDR3aa: CASSLSPGEGETQYF; CDR3nt: TGTGCCAGCAGCCTAAGCCCAGGGGAGGGAGAGACCCAGTACTTC; v_gene: TRBV7-8; abundance: few; d_gene: .; j_gene: TRBJ2-5
CDR3aa: CASSSGLAGVTGELFF; CDR3nt: TGTGCCAGCAGCTCGGGACTAGCGGGCGTCACCGGGGAGCTGTTTTTT; v_gene: TRBV7-3; abundance: once; d_gene: TRBD2; j_gene: TRBJ2-2
CDR3aa: CATSNTDRVYEQYF; CDR3nt: TGTGCCACCAGCAACACGGACAGGGTGTACGAGCAGTACTTC; v_gene: TRBV15; abundance: .; d_gene: TRBD1; j_gene: TRBJ2-7
CDR3aa: CASRDRGFNEQYF; CDR3nt: TGTGCCAGCAGGGATAGAGGATTTAACGAGCAGTACTTC; v_gene: TRBV6-5; abundance: once; d_gene: .; j_gene: TRBJ2-7
CDR3aa: CASSGETGYSYEQYF; CDR3nt: TGTGCCAGCAGTGGAGAGACAGGTTATTCCTACGAGCAGTACTTC; v_gene: TRBV2; abundance: .; d_gene: .; j_gene: TRBJ2-7
CDR3aa: CASSFPGKDTEAFF; CDR3nt: TGTGCCAGCAGCTTCCCCGGGAAGGACACTGAAGCTTTCTTT; v_gene: TRBV11-2; abundance: once; d_gene: .; j_gene: TRBJ1-1
CDR3aa: CASSPVAGVSYEQYF; CDR3nt: TGCGCCAGCAGCCCTGTAGCGGGGGTATCCTACGAGCAGTACTTC; v_gene: TRBV10-1; abundance: medium-sized; d_gene: TRBD2; j_gene: TRBJ2-7
CDR3aa: CASSQLLALTNTGELFF; CDR3nt: TGCGCCAGCAGCCAGCTCCTAGCGCTAACTAACACCGGGGAGCTGTTTTTT; v_gene: TRBV4-1; abundance: .; d_gene: .; j_gene: TRBJ2-2
CDR3aa: CASSSGGGGEQYF; CDR3nt: TGTGCCAGCAGCTCGGGCGGGGGTGGCGAGCAGTACTTC; v_gene: TRBV5-6; abundance: .; d_gene: TRBD2; j_gene: TRBJ2-7
CDR3aa: CASSPSGAYEQYF; CDR3nt: TGTGCCAGCAGCCCCTCCGGAGCCTACGAGCAGTACTTC; v_gene: TRBV27; abundance: once; d_gene: .; j_gene: TRBJ2-7
CDR3aa: CASSGRGTPSNEQFF; CDR3nt: TGTGCCAGCAGTGGAAGGGGGACACCTTCGAATGAGCAGTTCTTC; v_gene: TRBV2; abundance: .; d_gene: .; j_gene: TRBJ2-1
CDR3aa: CASSLKGVGTDTQYF; CDR3nt: TGTGCCAGCAGCTTAAAAGGGGTGGGCACAGATACGCAGTATTTT; v_gene: TRBV7-3; abundance: few; d_gene: .; j_gene: TRBJ2-3
CDR3aa: CASSQVSAAGELFF; CDR3nt: TGTGCCAGCAGCCAAGTCAGCGCCGCCGGGGAGCTGTTTTTT; v_gene: TRBV3-1/TRBV3-2; abundance: .; d_gene: .; j_gene: TRBJ2-2
CDR3aa: CASTILAGGTDTQYF; CDR3nt: TGTGCCAGCACGATACTAGCGGGCGGCACAGATACGCAGTATTTT; v_gene: TRBV7-2; abundance: .; d_gene: TRBD2; j_gene: TRBJ2-3
CDR3aa: CAWSRGLAGGTSYEQYF; CDR3nt: TGTGCCTGGAGTAGGGGACTAGCGGGAGGTACCTCCTACGAGCAGTACTTC; v_gene: TRBV30; abundance: .; d_gene: TRBD2; j_gene: TRBJ2-7
CDR3aa: CASSLGGAIYEQYF; CDR3nt: TGTGCCAGCAGTTTAGGCGGAGCAATCTACGAGCAGTACTTC; v_gene: TRBV27; abundance: few; d_gene: .; j_gene: TRBJ2-7
CDR3aa: CASSRGLAASTGELFF; CDR3nt: TGTGCCAGCAGCCGAGGACTAGCGGCGTCAACCGGGGAGCTGTTTTTT; v_gene: TRBV7-3; abundance: .; d_gene: TRBD2; j_gene: TRBJ2-2
CDR3aa: CAGTSGTDTQYF; CDR3nt: TGTGCCGGGACTAGCGGCACAGATACGCAGTATTTT; v_gene: TRBV12-3/TRBV12-4; abundance: .; d_gene: TRBD2; j_gene: TRBJ2-3
CDR3aa: CASSLAGTNHLEQYF; CDR3nt: TGTGCCAGCAGTTTAGCCGGGACTAACCATCTCGAGCAGTACTTC; v_gene: TRBV27; abundance: .; d_gene: TRBD2; j_gene: TRBJ2-7
CDR3aa: CASSLGQGDEQFF; CDR3nt: TGTGCCAGCAGCTTAGGTCAGGGTGATGAGCAGTTCTTC; v_gene: TRBV11-2; abundance: once; d_gene: .; j_gene: TRBJ2-1
CDR3aa: CASSQEPGLNTGELFF; CDR3nt: TGTGCCAGCAGCCAAGAACCGGGTCTGAACACCGGGGAGCTGTTTTTT; v_gene: TRBV14; abundance: .; d_gene: .; j_gene: TRBJ2-2
CDR3aa: CASSTSGRTQYF; CDR3nt: TGTGCCAGCAGTACCAGCGGGAGGACCCAGTACTTC; v_gene: TRBV28; abundance: .; d_gene: TRBD2; j_gene: TRBJ2-5
CDR3aa: CASSLPLASTDTQYF; CDR3nt: TGTGCCAGCAGTTTACCCCTAGCTAGCACAGATACGCAGTATTTT; v_gene: TRBV28; abundance: .; d_gene: .; j_gene: TRBJ2-3
CDR3aa: CASSPGLQFYNEQFF; CDR3nt: TGTGCCAGCAGCCCGGGACTCCAATTCTACAATGAGCAGTTCTTC; v_gene: TRBV5-5; abundance: .; d_gene: .; j_gene: TRBJ2-1
CDR3aa: CTSSLDPKADSSYEQYF; CDR3nt: TGCACCAGCAGCCTAGATCCAAAAGCGGACAGCTCCTACGAGCAGTACTTC; v_gene: TRBV1; abundance: .; d_gene: .; j_gene: TRBJ2-7
CDR3aa: CASSSTPGATSGNTIYF; CDR3nt: TGTGCCAGCAGCTCCACCCCGGGAGCGACTTCTGGAAACACCATATATTTT; v_gene: TRBV7-2; abundance: few; d_gene: .; j_gene: TRBJ1-3
CDR3aa: CASSPTEYSNQPQHF; CDR3nt: TGTGCCAGCAGCCCCACCGAGTATAGCAATCAGCCCCAGCATTTT; v_gene: TRBV6-5; abundance: .; d_gene: .; j_gene: TRBJ1-5
CDR3aa: CASSQAGGSYNEQFF; CDR3nt: TGTGCCAGCAGCCAAGCGGGAGGCTCCTACAATGAGCAGTTCTTC; v_gene: TRBV27; abundance: .; d_gene: TRBD2; j_gene: TRBJ2-1
CDR3aa: CASSVGTSTDTQYF; CDR3nt: TGTGCCAGTAGTGTCGGGACTAGCACAGATACGCAGTATTTT; v_gene: TRBV19; abundance: .; d_gene: .; j_gene: TRBJ2-3
CDR3aa: CASSQDPAYNEQFF; CDR3nt: TGCGCCAGCAGCCAAGACCCCGCCTACAATGAGCAGTTCTTC; v_gene: TRBV4-1; abundance: .; d_gene: .; j_gene: TRBJ2-1
CDR3aa: CASSRILAGLTDTQYF; CDR3nt: TGTGCCAGCAGTCGTATTCTAGCGGGCCTCACAGATACGCAGTATTTT; v_gene: TRBV27; abundance: few; d_gene: TRBD2; j_gene: TRBJ2-3
CDR3aa: CASSYWSGTDRHTIYF; CDR3nt: TGTGCCAGCAGTTACTGGTCCGGGACAGACCGACACACCATATATTTT; v_gene: TRBV6-6; abundance: .; d_gene: TRBD1; j_gene: TRBJ1-3
CDR3aa: CASSNRGFNQPQHF; CDR3nt: TGTGCCAGCAGTAATCGGGGTTTCAATCAGCCCCAGCATTTT; v_gene: TRBV27; abundance: .; d_gene: .; j_gene: TRBJ1-5
CDR3aa: CASSPSSGSSYNEQFF; CDR3nt: TGTGCCAGCAGTCCATCTAGCGGGAGCTCCTACAATGAGCAGTTCTTC; v_gene: TRBV6-6; abundance: .; d_gene: TRBD2; j_gene: TRBJ2-1
CDR3aa: CASSVDGTGGDEQYF; CDR3nt: TGTGCCAGTAGCGTGGATGGGACAGGGGGGGACGAGCAGTACTTC; v_gene: TRBV19; abundance: few; d_gene: TRBD1; j_gene: TRBJ2-7
CDR3aa: CASSLSGREQFF; CDR3nt: TGTGCCAGCAGCCTTAGCGGGAGGGAGCAGTTCTTC; v_gene: TRBV3-1/TRBV3-2; abundance: few; d_gene: TRBD2; j_gene: TRBJ2-1